The TCR beta chain under discussion was sequenced for a study of shared clonotypes between healthy human individuals. From germline, CDR1 is SGDLS and CDR2 YYNGEE. Germline trimming cut 0 bases from V and 4 bases from J; bases unmatched to any gene: 4. The CDR3 consists of 15 residues. Of note for this clone: Additional DNA sequences in this sample encode the identical CDR3.

TCRdb's table, derived via immunoSEQ multiplex PCR, lists solely in-frame clones and lacks some. The sample consists of some 500,000 clones, roughly 80% of them appearing once. Sequenced material: PBMCs. The chain is built from TRBV9 and TRBJ2-7, with 10 positions matching TRBD2. The TCR originated in a woman aged 35 to 49 in good health. Some clones in this sample may be carry-over from other donors' samples. As DNA, the CDR3 is TGTGCCAGCAGCGTAGGGACTAGCGGAATTTACGAGCAGTACTTC. This translates into CASSVGTSGIYEQYF.